What follows are 21 T cell receptor beta chains derived from one specimen sequenced in a study of Tregs in tolerant kidney transplant recipients. Generated by immunoSEQ multiplex PCR, the TCRdb table keeps only in-frame clones and is missing some. Here the sample spans about 110,000 clones, 90% being singletons. The specimen was CD4+ T cells from blood, collected before the transplant. These receptors came from a human donor who received a combined kidney and bone marrow transplant.

V usage is TRBV18 and J usage is TRBJ2-1; perhaps TRBD1 as D (6 bases). V dropped 3 bases and J dropped 0 bases, with 12 bases sitting between them. The CDR3 is made up of 16 amino acids. In germline, CDR1 is KGHSH, CDR2 LQKENI. For the CDR3, the DNA is TGTGCCAGCTCACCCACCTTGACAGGCTCCTACAATGAGCAGTTCTTC. Translating it yields CASSPTLTGSYNEQFF. Variable domain in full (rest from reference TRBV18 and TRBJ2-1): NAGVMQNPRHLVRRRGQEARLRCSPMKGHSHVYWYRQLPEEGLKFMVYLQKENIIDESGMPKERFSAEFPKEGPSILRIQQVVRGDSAAYFCASSPTLTGSYNEQFFGPGTRLTVL.

The V gene is TRBV29-1, the J gene TRBJ1-2; 8 positions match TRBD1. Germline trimming cut 1 base from V and 5 bases from J; bases unmatched to any gene: 6. The CDR3 spans 14 residues. CDR1 SQVTM and CDR2 ANQGSEA come from the germline V gene. CDR3 DNA sequence: TGCAGCGTTGAAGCCGCGGGACAGGTTTATGGCTACACCTTC. Translating it yields CSVEAAGQVYGYTF. Using reference TRBV29-1 and TRBJ1-2 for the parts outside the CDR3, the full variable domain is SAVISQKPSRDICQRGTSLTIQCQVDSQVTMMFWYRQQPGQSLTLIATANQGSEATYESGFVIDKFPISRPNLTFSTLTVSNMSPEDSSIYLCSVEAAGQVYGYTFGSGTRLTVV.

The chain links TRBV29-1 to TRBJ1-1; 7 bases map to TRBD1. Germline V gives CDR1 SQVTM, CDR2 ANQGSEA. The length of the CDR3 is 14 residues. The V gene end was trimmed by 2 bases and the J gene end by 4 bases; junction bases not matched to a gene: 7. The CDR3 DNA reads as TGCAGCGTTGAACGTGGTACAGGGGTCACTGAAGCTTTCTTT. It specifies CSVERGTGVTEAFF. The whole variable domain, remainder taken from reference TRBV29-1 and TRBJ1-1, is SAVISQKPSRDICQRGTSLTIQCQVDSQVTMMFWYRQQPGQSLTLIATANQGSEATYESGFVIDKFPISRPNLTFSTLTVSNMSPEDSSIYLCSVERGTGVTEAFFGQGTRLTVV.

This rearrangement joins TRBV18 to TRBJ2-1; 7 positions match TRBD1. Germline loops: CDR1 KGHSH, CDR2 LQKENI. The trim removed 0 bases at V and 6 bases at J, leaving 2 bases unmatched. The CDR3 extends over 14 amino acids. The CDR3 loop reads CASSPPPGGNEQFF. The CDR3 region has the DNA TGTGCCAGCTCACCACCTCCAGGGGGCAATGAGCAGTTCTTC.

The chain has TRBV19 and TRBJ1-5; D is undetermined. Trimming stripped 4 bases from V and 3 bases from J, with 4 bases between. The CDR3 contains 12 residues. Germline V gene sequence: CDR1 LNHDA, CDR2 SQIVND (reference sequence). Here the CDR3 DNA reads TGTGCCAGTAGTAGACACAATCAGCCCCAGCATTTT. It specifies CASSRHNQPQHF.

The chain joins TRBV6-5 to TRBJ1-1, with 8 bases that match TRBD1. Germline assignment: CDR1 MNHEY and CDR2 SVGAGI. CDR3 size: 11 residues. Unmatched junction bases numbered 1, after V lost 5 bases and J lost 8 bases. DNA of the CDR3: TGTGCCAGCAGTAGGGACAGGGAAGCTTTCTTT. It specifies CASSRDREAFF.

This clone was counted a single time. The J gene is TRBJ2-7, the V gene TRBV27; 9 nucleotides line up with TRBD1. CDR3 length equals 15 residues. Germline CDR1 reads MNHEY; CDR2 reads SMNVEV (reference sequence). J lost 4 bases, V lost 5 bases, and 9 bases had no gene match. CDR3 sequence: CASSLAGTGIYEQYF. Written as DNA, the CDR3 is TGTGCCAGCAGTCTAGCCGGGACAGGGATTTACGAGCAGTACTTC.

V is TRBV11-2 and J is TRBJ1-2, with D perhaps matching TRBD1 (5 bases). V was pared by 0 bases and J by 3 bases, with 11 bases between. The CDR3 length is 15 residues. From germline, CDR1 is SGHAT and CDR2 FQNNGV. DNA of the CDR3: TGTGCCAGCAGCTTAGAATTGGGCAGGGACTATGGCTACACCTTC. Its translation: CASSLELGRDYGYTF.

A single count supports this clone. The chain recombines TRBV5-4 with TRBJ2-1, with 8 bases aligning to TRBD1. Germline V gene lookup returns CDR1 SGHNT and CDR2 YYREEE (reference sequence). Trimming at V came to 2 bases and at J to 4 bases, leaving 8 bases not matched to a gene. The CDR3 runs 16 residues. DNA of the CDR3: TGTGCCAGCAGCTTACGTCCCGGGACAGGTTACAATGAGCAGTTCTTC. It yields the protein CASSLRPGTGYNEQFF.

The CDR3 spells CASRTGDYEQYF. CDR3 DNA: TGTGCCAGTCGGACAGGGGACTACGAGCAGTACTTC. The rearrangement joins TRBV6-6 to TRBJ2-7; the match to TRBD1 covers 9 bases. The CDR3 has 12 residues. Germline CDR1 MNHNY, CDR2 SVGAGI (reference sequence). J was trimmed by 3 bases and V by 9 bases; bases with no gene match: 3.

The chain couples TRBV4-1 to TRBJ1-6, with 7 bases fitting TRBD1. The germline gives CDR1 MGHRA, CDR2 YSYEKL. This CDR3 has 16 amino acids. J was trimmed by 5 bases and V by 4 bases; bases with no gene match: 8. The CDR3 DNA sequence: TGCGCCAGCAGCCCGGCAGGGGGGTGGAATAATTCACCCCTCCACTTT. Protein: CASSPAGGWNNSPLHF.

The chain employs TRBV9 and TRBJ2-3; 10 bases match TRBD2. The trim removed 1 base at V and 5 bases at J, leaving 10 bases unmatched. The CDR3 length is 17 residues. Germline CDR1 is SGDLS and CDR2 is YYNGEE. In DNA, the CDR3 is TGTGCCAGCAGCGTATCCCCTAGCGGGAGTGGGGTAGATACGCAGTATTTT. Its translation: CASSVSPSGSGVDTQYF.

Here the CDR3 reads CAWRGANNEKLFF. The DNA of the CDR3 is TGTGCCTGGAGAGGGGCAAATAATGAAAAACTGTTTTTT. This chain joins TRBV30 and TRBJ1-4; D perhaps matches TRBD1 (5 bases). This CDR3 is 13 amino acids long. Trimming stripped 3 bases from V and 4 bases from J, with 9 bases between. Germline loops: CDR1 GTSNPN, CDR2 SVGIG (reference sequence).

A few counts support this clone. The chain recombines TRBV30 with TRBJ1-1; 9 nucleotides align to TRBD1. The CDR3 contains 12 residues. J gave up 4 bases and V 3 bases, and 0 bases lay outside the gene matches. The germline CDR1 and CDR2 sequences are GTSNPN and SVGIG (reference sequence). In nucleotides, the CDR3 is TGTGCCTGGAGGGGACAGGGCACTGAAGCTTTCTTT. Translating it yields CAWRGQGTEAFF. Based on the CDR3 plus reference TRBV30 and TRBJ1-1, the full variable domain is SQTIHQWPATLVQPVGSPLSLECTVEGTSNPNLYWYRQAAGRGLQLLFYSVGIGQISSEVPQNLSASRPQDRQFILSSKKLLLSDSGFYLCAWRGQGTEAFFGQGTRLTVV.

The V and J genes are TRBV5-1 and TRBJ2-3; 7 bases match TRBD1. Per germline, CDR1 SGHRS and CDR2 YFSETQ. The CDR3 length is 16 residues. Trimming cost V 4 bases and J 0 bases; bases outside gene matches: 8. The CDR3 sequence is CASSRTGAESTDTQYF. CDR3 bases: TGCGCCAGCAGCAGAACAGGGGCGGAGAGCACAGATACGCAGTATTTT.

CDR3 nucleotides: TGTGCCAGTAGTAACGGACAGAGCAATCAGCCCCAGCATTTT. Protein: CASSNGQSNQPQHF. The V gene is TRBV19, the J gene TRBJ1-5, with a tentative D call TRBD1 (6 bases). This CDR3 is built from 14 residues. Per germline, CDR1 LNHDA and CDR2 SQIVND (reference sequence). The ends were cut back, 4 bases at V and 1 base at J, with 8 bases in the middle.

This clone was counted between two and nine times. The chain combines TRBV20-1 with TRBJ1-1; D call uncertain. The CDR3 has 11 residues. Germline-derived CDR1 and CDR2 are DFQATT and SNEGSKA (reference sequence). Trimming left V 4 bases short and J 1 base short, with 4 bases between. CDR3 region: CSATGNTEAFF. Here the CDR3 DNA reads TGCAGTGCTACAGGGAACACTGAAGCTTTCTTT.

The chain couples TRBV27 to TRBJ2-6; TRBD2 is a possible D gene (5 bases). The CDR3 sequence is 17 residues long. V dropped 5 bases and J dropped 3 bases, with 17 bases sitting between them. CDR1 is MNHEY and CDR2 is SMNVEV in the germline V gene (reference sequence). The CDR3 sequence is CASSPREGRLGANVLTF. The CDR3 DNA reads TGTGCCAGCAGTCCGAGGGAAGGAAGGCTTGGGGCCAACGTCCTGACTTTC. Combining the CDR3 with reference TRBV27 and TRBJ2-6 gives the whole variable domain EAQVTQNPRYLITVTGKKLTVTCSQNMNHEYMSWYRQDPGLGLRQIYYSMNVEVTDKGDVPEGYKVSRKEKRNFPLILESPSPNQTSLYFCASSPREGRLGANVLTFGAGSRLTVL.

This chain joins TRBV5-1 and TRBJ2-3, with a tentative D call TRBD1 (7 bases). The CDR3 spans 15 residues. Germline V lookup: CDR1 SGHRS, CDR2 YFSETQ. Trimming cost V 4 bases and J 0 bases, with 12 bases left between them. CDR3 region: CASSETGRSTDTQYF. CDR3 coding DNA: TGCGCCAGCAGCGAGACAGGGAGGAGCACAGATACGCAGTATTTT.

The chain is built from TRBV11-2 and TRBJ1-2; the D is unclear. CDR1 and CDR2 (germline): SGHAT, FQNNGV. The CDR3 runs 12 residues. V dropped 3 bases and J dropped 6 bases, with 8 bases sitting between them. CDR3 region: CASSFSPDGYTF. The CDR3 region has the DNA TGTGCCAGCAGCTTCTCGCCGGATGGCTACACCTTC. Drawing the rest from reference TRBV11-2 and TRBJ1-2, the complete variable domain is EAGVAQSPRYKIIEKRQSVAFWCNPISGHATLYWYQQILGQGPKLLIQFQNNGVVDDSQLPKDRFSAERLKGVDSTLKIQPAKLEDSAVYLCASSFSPDGYTFGSGTRLTVV.

The CDR3 spells CASSIDSSDSYEQYF. CDR3 bases: TGCGCCAGCAGCATTGACAGCAGCGACTCGTACGAGCAGTACTTC. The chain couples TRBV5-1 to TRBJ2-7; possibly TRBD1 for D (5 bases). Germline V gives CDR1 SGHRS, CDR2 YFSETQ. The ends were cut back, 4 bases at V and 4 bases at J, with 18 bases in the middle. This CDR3 region has 15 residues.